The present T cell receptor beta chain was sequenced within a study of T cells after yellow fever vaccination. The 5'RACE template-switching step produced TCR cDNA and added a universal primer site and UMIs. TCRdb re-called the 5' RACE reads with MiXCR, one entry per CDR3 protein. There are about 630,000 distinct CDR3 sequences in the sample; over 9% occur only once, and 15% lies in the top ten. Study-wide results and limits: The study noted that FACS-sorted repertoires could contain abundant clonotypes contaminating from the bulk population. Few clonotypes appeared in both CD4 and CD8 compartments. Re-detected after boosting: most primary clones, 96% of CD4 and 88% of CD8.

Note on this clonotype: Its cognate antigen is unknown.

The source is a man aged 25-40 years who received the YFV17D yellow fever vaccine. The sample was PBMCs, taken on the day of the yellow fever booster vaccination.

This chain's CDR3 is CAISEIGADTQYF. In DNA form, the CDR3 reads TGTGCCATCAGTGAGATAGGGGCAGATACGCAGTATTTT. This chain connects TRBV10-3 to TRBJ2-3; possible D gene TRBD1, 5 bases. CDR1 and CDR2 (germline): ENHRY, SYGVKD. This CDR3 has 13 residues. V lost 2 bases to trimming and J lost 4 bases, with 7 bases between them.